A single sample gave rise to the 12 T cell receptor beta chains below, sequenced in a study of cytomegalovirus exposure and HLA in healthy donors (dated by TCRdb to 2016 to 2017). The library relied on the immunoSEQ multiplex PCR assay. For the multiplex PCR, a mixture combining 60 forward primers for TCR Vbeta segments and 13 reverse primers for TCR Jbeta segments was used. TCRdb limited this immuneACCESS table to in-frame rearrangements with V and J called. A share of clones is missing; checked studies link under half to unresolved V genes, and the rest is unexplained. Present in this sample are 75,000 to 80,000 clones, around two thirds of which were seen just once. The ten largest clones represent roughly 5.2% of the sample. The sequencing sample was made of PBMCs. Receptor source: a man aged 60-69 years in good health and CMV-seropositive.

The rearrangement links TRBV30 to TRBJ1-5, with 7 bases identical to TRBD1. The germline V gene encodes CDR1 GTSNPN and CDR2 SVGIG (reference sequence). Trimming at V came to 6 bases and at J to 4 bases, leaving 6 bases not matched to a gene. The CDR3 covers 13 residues. CDR3 in DNA: TGTGCCTGCCACGGACAGGCAAATCAGCCCCAGCATTTT. This encodes CACHGQANQPQHF.

This clone has a handful of counts. The gene calls are TRBV7-2 and TRBJ2-2, with TRBD2 matching 7 bases. The CDR3 runs 17 residues. Germline values: CDR1 SGHTA, CDR2 FQGNSA. J was trimmed by 4 bases and V by 5 bases; bases with no gene match: 13. In DNA form, the CDR3 reads TGTGCCAGCAGCGCATGGAGGCGGGAGCTTCCCACCGGGGAGCTGTTTTTT. This gives the protein CASSAWRRELPTGELFF.

The chain is built from TRBV25-1 and TRBJ2-2; 11 positions agree with TRBD2. The CDR3 length is 18 residues. CDR1 is MGHDK and CDR2 is SYGVNS in the germline V gene. J lost 1 base, V lost 5 bases, and 9 bases had no gene match. CDR3: CASSQNIGLAGNTGELFF. CDR3 nucleotides: TGTGCCAGCAGTCAAAATATCGGACTAGCGGGGAACACCGGGGAGCTGTTTTTT. The whole variable domain, remainder taken from reference TRBV25-1 and TRBJ2-2, is EADIYQTPRYLVIGTGKKITLECSQTMGHDKMYWYQQDPGMELHLIHYSYGVNSTEKGDLSSESTVSRIRTEHFPLTLESARPSHTSQYLCASSQNIGLAGNTGELFFGEGSRLTVL.

V usage is TRBV18 and J usage is TRBJ2-7; 7 bases agree with TRBD2. Per germline, CDR1 KGHSH and CDR2 LQKENI. V gave up 4 bases and J gave up 4 bases; unmatched junction bases: 7. The CDR3 runs to 14 residues. CDR3 nucleotide sequence: TGTGCCAGCTCACGGACTAGTCCTCCTTACGAGCAGTACTTC. Amino acid sequence: CASSRTSPPYEQYF. Full variable domain (remainder filled in from reference TRBV18 and TRBJ2-7): NAGVMQNPRHLVRRRGQEARLRCSPMKGHSHVYWYRQLPEEGLKFMVYLQKENIIDESGMPKERFSAEFPKEGPSILRIQQVVRGDSAAYFCASSRTSPPYEQYFGPGTRLTVT.

This clone was counted between two and nine times. The V gene is TRBV6-5, the J gene TRBJ1-5; 7 bases are shared with TRBD1. V gave up 6 bases and J gave up 4 bases; unmatched junction bases: 6. Germline V CDR1 and CDR2: MNHEY, SVGAGI. The CDR3 length is 14 residues. This CDR3 reads CASRGQFPNQPQHF. CDR3 nucleotide sequence: TGTGCCAGCAGGGGACAGTTTCCGAATCAGCCCCAGCATTTT.

The chain carries TRBV7-2 and TRBJ1-5; D gene uncertain. The CDR3 is 12 amino acids. Trimming took 5 bases from V and 3 from J, leaving 5 bases between them. Germline values: CDR1 SGHTA, CDR2 FQGNSA. The CDR3 loop reads CASSPFNQPQHF. The DNA of the CDR3 is TGTGCCAGCAGCCCCTTCAATCAGCCCCAGCATTTT.

V gene TRBV5-4 combines with J gene TRBJ2-5; 8 positions agree with TRBD1. The J call may be wrong; the DNA end is better matched by TRBJ2-7. The CDR3 has 15 amino acids. The germline CDR1 and CDR2 sequences are SGHNT and YYREEE (reference sequence). CDR3 in DNA: TGTGCCAGCAGCCGCGAAGACAGGGGACGATACGAGCAGTACTTC. It specifies CASSREDRGRYEQYF.

The chain uses TRBV4-3 and TRBJ2-3; tentatively, D is TRBD2 (6 bases). Germline V gene lookup returns CDR1 LGHNA and CDR2 YSLEER. This CDR3 comprises 16 residues. With 1 base removed from V and 1 base from J, the gap between germline ends came to 12 bases. The CDR3 reads CASSQGGGGGTDTQYF. CDR3 bases: TGCGCCAGCAGCCAAGGGGGAGGCGGGGGCACAGATACGCAGTATTTT.

The rearrangement joins TRBV7-6 to TRBJ1-5; D is ambiguous. Between the trimmed V and J ends, which lost 1 base and 4 bases, there was a span of 5 bases. The CDR3 consists of 13 residues. CDR1 is SGHVS and CDR2 is FNYEAQ in the germline V gene. The CDR3 loop reads CASSLGTNQPQHF. The CDR3 DNA is TGTGCCAGCAGCTTAGGTACTAATCAGCCCCAGCATTTT.

V gene TRBV27 combines with J gene TRBJ2-2; tentative D call: TRBD1 (6 bases). CDR3 size: 15 residues. V lost 1 base and J 8 bases, leaving 14 bases between the germline ends. From germline, CDR1 is MNHEY and CDR2 SMNVEV (reference sequence). DNA of the CDR3: TGTGCCAGCAGTTTATACTACAGGGATAGGGGGGAGCTGTTTTTT. Protein: CASSLYYRDRGELFF.

Written as DNA, the CDR3 is TGTGCCAGCAGACTGACTAGCGGCGGATTCTACAATGAGCAGTTCTTC. This gives the protein CASRLTSGGFYNEQFF. This chain connects TRBV7-2 to TRBJ2-1; the match to TRBD2 covers 9 bases. V lost 6 bases and J lost 3; bases outside the gene matches: 9. CDR1 is SGHTA, CDR2 FQGNSA, per germline. The CDR3 runs 16 residues.

This sequence joins TRBV5-1 and TRBJ1-5; D unclear. Germline CDR1 is SGHRS and CDR2 is YFSETQ. Deletions cut 0 bases from V and 3 bases from J, with 13 bases between. This CDR3 spans 16 amino acids. The CDR3 DNA follows: TGCGCCAGCAGCTTGGAAGGGCCGGGATCCAATCAGCCCCAGCATTTT. Protein product: CASSLEGPGSNQPQHF.